These 21 T cell receptor beta chains came from one sample sequenced in a study of T cell responses to AZD1222 COVID-19 vaccine. Some clones are missing from TCRdb's copy, which holds only in-frame ones; the method was immunoSEQ multiplex PCR. The sample shows around 92,000 clones, 65% to 90% of them seen only once. This sample comprised peripheral blood, obtained on day 0 of AZD1222 vaccination. Receptors were obtained from an adult in good health.

The chain uses TRBV28 and TRBJ2-5; D gene uncertain. Trimming removed 6 bases from V and 0 bases from J, with 5 bases in between. Looked up from germline, CDR1 is MDHEN and CDR2 is SYDVKM. This CDR3 has 12 residues. The CDR3 sequence is CASRTDQETQYF. The CDR3 DNA reads TGTGCCAGCAGGACGGACCAAGAGACCCAGTACTTC. Complete variable domain (other parts from reference TRBV28 and TRBJ2-5): DVKVTQSSRYLVKRTGEKVFLECVQDMDHENMFWYRQDPGLGLRLIYFSYDVKMKEKGDIPEGYSVSREKKERFSLILESASTNQTSMYLCASRTDQETQYFGPGTRLLVL.

V usage is TRBV7-2 and J usage is TRBJ2-5; D call uncertain. CDR3 size: 14 residues. CDR1 is SGHTA, CDR2 FQGNSA, per germline. V lost 0 bases to trimming and J lost 2 bases, with 7 bases between them. CDR3 in DNA: TGTGCCAGCAGCTTAGCCGGGCGGCAAGAGACCCAGTACTTC. It translates to CASSLAGRQETQYF.

This chain links TRBV12-3 or TRBV12-4 with TRBJ1-1; D is unclear. Deletions cut 1 base from V and 0 bases from J, with 3 bases between. This CDR3 has 13 residues. The CDR3 nucleotides read TGTGCCAGCAGTTTAGTAGTGAACACTGAAGCTTTCTTT. Its protein is CASSLVVNTEAFF.

This chain's CDR3 is CASSIPDRGLTDTQYF. In DNA, the CDR3 is TGTGCCAGTAGTATTCCTGACAGGGGTCTCACAGATACGCAGTATTTT. This chain links TRBV19 with TRBJ2-3; 8 nucleotides line up with TRBD1. Germline-derived CDR1 and CDR2 are LNHDA and SQIVND (reference sequence). V gave up 3 bases and J gave up 2 bases; unmatched junction bases: 7. The CDR3 length is 16 residues.

This clone has just one count. The chain employs TRBV4-1 and TRBJ1-6, with 9 bases aligning to TRBD1. Germline V gene lookup returns CDR1 MGHRA and CDR2 YSYEKL. The J segment lost 8 bases and the V segment lost 2 bases, leaving 7 bases of the junction unmatched. CDR3 size: 16 residues. CDR3 protein: CASSQTTGGSYSPLHF. CDR3 nucleotides: TGCGCCAGCAGCCAAACCACAGGGGGCTCGTATTCACCCCTCCACTTT.

This sequence joins TRBV2 and TRBJ2-7, with D perhaps assigned TRBD1 or TRBD2 (6 bases each). The CDR3 runs 15 residues. The ends were cut back, 3 bases at V and 3 bases at J, with 15 bases in the middle. Germline loops: CDR1 SNHLY, CDR2 FYNNEI. In DNA form, the CDR3 reads TGTGCCAGCAGTGATGGAGGGCAGGGGAACTACGAGCAGTACTTC. Translation: CASSDGGQGNYEQYF. The full variable domain, rest sourced from reference TRBV2 and TRBJ2-7, is EPEVTQTPSHQVTQMGQEVILRCVPISNHLYFYWYRQILGQKVEFLVSFYNNEISEKSEIFDDQFSVERPDGSNFTLKIRSTKLEDSAMYFCASSDGGQGNYEQYFGPGTRLTVT.

The V call is TRBV27, the J call TRBJ2-7; D gene unclear. Looked up from germline, CDR1 is MNHEY and CDR2 is SMNVEV (reference sequence). The CDR3 covers 11 residues. With 8 bases removed from V and 4 bases from J, the gap between germline ends came to 9 bases. The chain's CDR3 is CASARGYEQYF. For the CDR3, the DNA is TGTGCCAGCGCTAGAGGATACGAGCAGTACTTC.

V gene TRBV7-8 combines with J gene TRBJ1-1; 7 nucleotides match TRBD1. Germline lookup yields CDR1 SGHVS and CDR2 FQNEAQ. The trim removed 3 bases at V and 11 bases at J, leaving 12 bases unmatched. CDR3 length: 14 amino acids. The CDR3, as DNA: TGTGCCAGCAGCTTCTATCAGGGGGGAATGTCTGCTTTCTTT. Its translation is CASSFYQGGMSAFF. Combining the CDR3 with reference TRBV7-8 and TRBJ1-1 gives the whole variable domain GAGVSQSPRYKVAKRGQDVALRCDPISGHVSLFWYQQALGQGPEFLTYFQNEAQLDKSGLPSDRFFAERPEGSVSTLKIQRTQQEDSAVYLCASSFYQGGMSAFFGQGTRLTVV.

The rearrangement links TRBV5-4 to TRBJ2-7; D might be TRBD2 (5 bases). Germline values: CDR1 SGHNT, CDR2 YYREEE (reference sequence). CDR3 length: 14 residues. Trimming took 4 bases from V and 1 from J, leaving 12 bases between them. CDR3 loop: CASSPDLVSYEQYF. CDR3 nucleotides: TGTGCCAGCAGCCCGGACTTAGTTTCCTACGAGCAGTACTTC.

This clone came up a few times. The CDR3 region is CASSPTGVTNEKLFF. The CDR3 nucleotides are TGTGCCAGCAGTCCTACGGGTGTAACTAATGAAAAACTGTTTTTT. This chain uses TRBV27 with TRBJ1-4; D is undetermined. This CDR3 contains 15 residues. V was shortened by 5 bases and J by 1 base, with 11 bases between the two germline ends. Per germline, CDR1 MNHEY and CDR2 SMNVEV (reference sequence).

This clone was seen only a few times. This chain joins TRBV3-1 (or the pseudogene TRBV3-2) and TRBJ1-1; D gene uncertain. Trimming pared 1 base from V and 0 bases from J, leaving 9 bases between. Germline V gene sequence: CDR1 LGHDT, CDR2 YNNKEL (reference sequence). The CDR3 is made up of 15 amino acids. CDR3 protein: CASSQGPLVNTEAFF. The CDR3 DNA reads TGTGCCAGCAGCCAAGGTCCTTTGGTGAACACTGAAGCTTTCTTT.

This clone was observed a few times. V and J are TRBV11-3 and TRBJ2-1; D uncertain. The germline V and J ends were trimmed by 0 bases and 4 bases, with 4 bases remaining between them. The CDR3 runs 13 residues. Germline values: CDR1 SGHNT, CDR2 YENEEA. The CDR3 protein is CASSLEQYNEQFF. CDR3 nucleotide sequence: TGTGCCAGCAGCTTAGAACAGTACAATGAGCAGTTCTTC.

J is TRBJ2-3 and V is TRBV11-2, with D unresolved. The CDR3 has 12 residues. Germline V gene lookup returns CDR1 SGHAT and CDR2 FQNNGV. Trimming took 7 bases from V and 1 from J, leaving 6 bases between them. The CDR3 protein is CASKRGTDTQYF. In DNA, the CDR3 is TGTGCCAGCAAACGAGGCACAGATACGCAGTATTTT.

This chain uses TRBV19 with TRBJ1-1; the D is unclear. This CDR3 comprises 15 residues. Per the germline V gene, CDR1 is LNHDA and CDR2 is SQIVND (reference sequence). V gave up 9 bases and J gave up 0 bases, with 17 bases separating them. CDR3: CASSRTDLMNTEAFF. As DNA, the CDR3 is TGTGCCAGCAGCCGGACGGACCTTATGAACACTGAAGCTTTCTTT.

V gene TRBV3-1 (or the pseudogene TRBV3-2) combines with J gene TRBJ1-6, with unresolved D. V lost 1 base and J 8 bases, leaving 9 bases between the germline ends. The CDR3 totals 14 residues. CDR1 and CDR2 from the germline V gene are LGHDT and YNNKEL (reference sequence). This CDR3 is CASSQVNVDSPLHF. For the CDR3, the DNA is TGTGCCAGCAGCCAAGTGAATGTAGATTCACCCCTCCACTTT.

The V call is TRBV7-8, the J call TRBJ1-2; weak D call: TRBD1 (6 bases). The germline V gene encodes CDR1 SGHVS and CDR2 FQNEAQ. The CDR3 is made up of 15 amino acids. V dropped 5 bases and J dropped 6 bases, with 19 bases sitting between them. CDR3 loop: CASSRSYREGDGYTF. Here the CDR3 DNA reads TGTGCCAGCAGCCGATCCTACAGGGAGGGAGATGGCTACACCTTC.

The V call is TRBV2, the J call TRBJ2-5; D remains ambiguous. Trimming left V 4 bases short and J 3 bases short, with 9 bases between. Germline CDR1 reads SNHLY; CDR2 reads FYNNEI. The length of the CDR3 is 13 residues. This chain's CDR3 is CASSGGPEETQYF. The CDR3 DNA is TGTGCCAGCAGTGGGGGTCCCGAAGAGACCCAGTACTTC.

This chain connects TRBV6-1 to TRBJ2-3; D ambiguous. Germline CDR1 MNHNS, CDR2 SASEGT. The CDR3 loop spans 14 amino acids. Trimming left V 1 base short and J 3 bases short, with 8 bases between. CDR3 amino acids: CASSEGVLTDTQYF. As DNA, the CDR3 is TGTGCCAGCAGTGAAGGGGTTCTAACAGATACGCAGTATTTT.

This clone was recorded only once. This chain links TRBV15 with TRBJ2-1; D unresolved. The CDR3 loop spans 17 amino acids. Germline V gene sequence: CDR1 LNHNV, CDR2 YYDKDF (reference sequence). Between the trimmed V and J ends, which lost 3 bases and 0 bases, there was a span of 15 bases. Here the CDR3 reads CATSSGLLGNSYNEQFF. DNA for the CDR3: TGTGCCACCAGCAGCGGGCTTTTAGGGAACTCCTACAATGAGCAGTTCTTC.

V usage is TRBV5-5 and J usage is TRBJ1-2; TRBD1 matches 10 bases. The CDR3 runs 15 residues. Germline-derived CDR1 and CDR2 are SGHKS and YYEKEE (reference sequence). The V segment lost 4 bases and the J segment 3 bases; nucleotides outside the gene matches: 6. Here the CDR3 DNA reads TGTGCCAGCAGCGCCCGGACAGGGGGGGACTATGGCTACACCTTC. Its translation is CASSARTGGDYGYTF.

The rearrangement joins TRBV28 to TRBJ2-3; no firm D call. The germline V gene encodes CDR1 MDHEN and CDR2 SYDVKM. The V end was cut by 2 bases, the J end by 9 bases, with 9 bases between. The CDR3 spans 12 residues. CDR3 nucleotide sequence: TGTGCCAGCAGTTTAACGGGTGGGACGCAGTATTTT. Residues: CASSLTGGTQYF.